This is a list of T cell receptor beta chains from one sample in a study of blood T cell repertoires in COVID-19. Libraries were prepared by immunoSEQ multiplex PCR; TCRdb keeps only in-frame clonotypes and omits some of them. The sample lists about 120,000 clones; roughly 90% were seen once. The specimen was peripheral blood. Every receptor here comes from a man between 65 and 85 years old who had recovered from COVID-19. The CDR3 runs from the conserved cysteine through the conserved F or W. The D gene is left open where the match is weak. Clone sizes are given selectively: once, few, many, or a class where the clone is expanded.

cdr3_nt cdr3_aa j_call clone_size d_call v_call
TGTGCCAGCTCACCAAACAGGGGGCGCGATGGGGCCAACGTCCTGACTTTC CASSPNRGRDGANVLTF TRBJ2-6 NA TRBD1 TRBV18
TGTGCCAGCAGCCTTGTCTTAGAGCAGTACTTC CASSLVLEQYF TRBJ2-7 NA NA TRBV28
TGTGCCAGCTCTCGGGACTCTCACTCCTACGAGCAGTACTTC CASSRDSHSYEQYF TRBJ2-7 NA NA TRBV5-8
TGTGCCAGTAGTAGGGACAGGGGAGGCAATCAGCCCCAGCATTTT CASSRDRGGNQPQHF TRBJ1-5 NA TRBD1 TRBV19
TGCAGCGCCAAAAAATCTCGGGGTGGCACTGAAGCTTTCTTT CSAKKSRGGTEAFF TRBJ1-1 NA NA TRBV29-1
TGTGCAACGTCAGCGGGTCAGCCCCAGCATTTT CATSAGQPQHF TRBJ1-5 NA NA TRBV6-5
TGTGCCAGCAGCTCCGGACAGTCCAAAAACATTCAGTACTTC CASSSGQSKNIQYF TRBJ2-4 NA NA TRBV7-2
TGTGCCAGCAGCCCCTCCAGGGGGCTCTACGAGCAGTACTTC CASSPSRGLYEQYF TRBJ2-7 NA TRBD1 TRBV7-2
TGCGCCAGCAGCTTGGGCGTAGCCCCCTATGGCTACACCTTC CASSLGVAPYGYTF TRBJ1-2 NA NA TRBV5-1
TGTGCCAGCAGCTTGGCCCCTGGGGCAGGGGTATTGGGCAATCAGCCCCAGCATTTT CASSLAPGAGVLGNQPQHF TRBJ1-5 NA NA TRBV7-6
TGCGCCAGCAGCTTGGTTGTAGGGGGCGGCGTTCAGCCCCAGCATTTT CASSLVVGGGVQPQHF TRBJ1-5 NA TRBD1 TRBV5-1
TGTGCCAGTAGTACCCGGGACACACCATATAGCAATCAGCCCCAGCATTTT CASSTRDTPYSNQPQHF TRBJ1-5 NA NA TRBV19
TGTGCCATCAGTGAGTCACAGGAACATGAAGCTTTCTTT CAISESQEHEAFF TRBJ1-1 NA NA TRBV10-3
TGTGCCAGCAGCTCGTCTAGCTACAATGAGCAGTTCTTC CASSSSSYNEQFF TRBJ2-1 few NA TRBV11-2
TGTGCCAGCAGAGTAGGGGGGGCGTCTGACGTCCTGACTTTC CASRVGGASDVLTF TRBJ2-6 NA NA TRBV27
TGTGCCAGCAGCGAGGGGGGGTATCAGACCCAGTACTTC CASSEGGYQTQYF TRBJ2-5 NA NA TRBV11-3
TGTGCCAGCAGTCGACAGGGGGCGATTTTGGAGACCCAGTACTTC CASSRQGAILETQYF TRBJ2-5 NA TRBD1 TRBV6-2/TRBV6-3
TGTGCCAGTAGTATGCCCTTATTATTAAGGGACAGAGACACCGGGGAGCTGTTTTTT CASSMPLLLRDRDTGELFF TRBJ2-2 NA TRBD1 TRBV19
TGTGCCAGCAGCCCTGGGACTAGCGGGGGCTACGAGCAGTACTTC CASSPGTSGGYEQYF TRBJ2-7 NA TRBD2 TRBV9
TGTGCCAGCAGTTACTCTGCGGGACAGGGGAACACTGAAGCTTTCTTT CASSYSAGQGNTEAFF TRBJ1-1 NA TRBD1 TRBV6-6
TGTGCCAGCTCCGGAGACTTCTCCAACTATGGCTACACCTTC CASSGDFSNYGYTF TRBJ1-2 NA NA TRBV18
TGTGCCATCGGGGGACAGGAAGGAGGAAACACCATATATTTT CAIGGQEGGNTIYF TRBJ1-3 NA TRBD1 TRBV10-3
TGTGCCAGCGGCCAACAGGGTTGGTCCTACAATGAGCAGTTCTTC CASGQQGWSYNEQFF TRBJ2-1 once NA TRBV6-2/TRBV6-3
TGCGCCAGCGACATGGCGGGGGCGGGGGAGACCCAGTACTTC CASDMAGAGETQYF TRBJ2-5 NA NA TRBV5-1
TGTGCCAGCAGCTTAGAGAGTAGCGGGGTGGAGGGGACCGGGGAGCTGTTTTTT CASSLESSGVEGTGELFF TRBJ2-2 NA TRBD2 TRBV7-2
TGTGCCAGCAGTTTAATGCACACAGGGCCTTACACCGGGGAGCTGTTTTTT CASSLMHTGPYTGELFF TRBJ2-2 NA NA TRBV28
TGTGCCAGCAGATCATTGACAGGCTACGAGCAGTACTTC CASRSLTGYEQYF TRBJ2-7 NA NA TRBV6-5
TGTGCCAGCAGTGAGTCAGGGGGCCGTTTGGGTAACTATGGCTACACCTTC CASSESGGRLGNYGYTF TRBJ1-2 NA TRBD1 TRBV6-1
TGTGCCAGCAGCAAACGGGAGTGCAGCTCCTACAATGAGCAGTTCTTC CASSKRECSSYNEQFF TRBJ2-1 NA NA TRBV21-1
TGTGCCAGCAGCCAAGATTGGAGTAGCAATCAGCCCCAGCATTTT CASSQDWSSNQPQHF TRBJ1-5 NA NA TRBV4-2
TGCACCAGCAGCCAAGTTTCACTAGCGGGGGTGAAAGAGCAGTACTTC CTSSQVSLAGVKEQYF TRBJ2-7 NA NA TRBV1
TGTGCCAGCACCCAGAGCACAGATACGCAGTATTTT CASTQSTDTQYF TRBJ2-3 once NA TRBV2
TGTGCCAGCAGCCAATCGAGCTGGGGCACTCCGCGATATGGCTACACCTTC CASSQSSWGTPRYGYTF TRBJ1-2 NA NA TRBV16
TGTGCCAGTAGTATATCGGGCACTAGCGGGACCCAGTACTTC CASSISGTSGTQYF TRBJ2-5 NA TRBD2 TRBV19
TGTGCCAGCAGCCCGCTCGGGGGGCCAGAGACCCAGTACTTC CASSPLGGPETQYF TRBJ2-5 NA NA TRBV4-2
TGCAGCATTCGACAGGGGAGCGGAAACACCATATATTTT CSIRQGSGNTIYF TRBJ1-3 once TRBD1 TRBV29-1
TGCGCCAGCAGCTTGGTGCAGGGGCGAACCGGGGAGCTGTTTTTT CASSLVQGRTGELFF TRBJ2-2 NA NA TRBV5-1
TGTGCCAGCAGTTACCTGGGAGGAGAGCAGTACTTC CASSYLGGEQYF TRBJ2-7 NA NA TRBV6-5
TGTGCCAGCAGCCAAAGGCTGACTACAACTAGCACAGATACGCAGTATTTT CASSQRLTTTSTDTQYF TRBJ2-3 NA NA TRBV11-2
TGCGCCAGCAGCTTGGCCCCAGCGGAGCTCACAGATACGCAGTATTTT CASSLAPAELTDTQYF TRBJ2-3 NA NA TRBV5-1
TGTGCCAGCAGCTCCGTTAGCAATCAGCCCCAGCATTTT CASSSVSNQPQHF TRBJ1-5 once NA TRBV9
TGCGCCAGCAGCCAAGTAATTACGGGAGCGCGGTTCTTC CASSQVITGARFF TRBJ2-1 NA NA TRBV4-3
TGCAGCGTTTCCCATCCCCTCGACAGGGGAATTACCGGGGAGCTGTTTTTT CSVSHPLDRGITGELFF TRBJ2-2 NA TRBD1 TRBV29-1
TGTGCCAGCAGTTGGACTAGGGGGGAGCAGTACTTC CASSWTRGEQYF TRBJ2-7 NA NA TRBV11-2
TGCAGTGCTGACAGGGGGAGCGAGCAGTACTTC CSADRGSEQYF TRBJ2-7 NA TRBD1 TRBV20-1
TGCGCCAGCAGCTTGGGGCAGGGCGACGACACCATATATTTT CASSLGQGDDTIYF TRBJ1-3 NA NA TRBV5-1
TGTGCCAGCAGTTTATCAGGGGTCGAGCAGTACTTC CASSLSGVEQYF TRBJ2-7 NA NA TRBV28
TGTGCCAGCTCACCACCATCACTCCAAGAGACCCAGTACTTC CASSPPSLQETQYF TRBJ2-5 NA NA TRBV18
TGTGCCTGGAGTATCTACAGGGGGAGCTCCTATAATTCACCCCTCCACTTT CAWSIYRGSSYNSPLHF TRBJ1-6 NA TRBD1 TRBV30
TGTGCCAGCAGCTTACCCGGGAGCGGCTCCTACGAGCAGTACTTC CASSLPGSGSYEQYF TRBJ2-7 NA NA TRBV11-2
TGTGCCAGCAGTTTCACAGGGAGCTATGGCTACACCTTC CASSFTGSYGYTF TRBJ1-2 few NA TRBV6-5
TGTGCCAGCCATTTAGGGGGTTCAGGGCGAGCGGACAATGAGCAGTTCTTC CASHLGGSGRADNEQFF TRBJ2-1 NA NA TRBV5-4
TGTGCCAGCAGCTTAGGACTAGCGGGGTCTAATGAGCAGTTCTTC CASSLGLAGSNEQFF TRBJ2-1 few TRBD2 TRBV11-3